The sequence of this T cell receptor beta chain was determined in a study of CD8 T cells in ankylosing spondylitis. TCRdb re-analysed the 5' RACE reads in MiXCR, keeping a single row per CDR3 protein. The table includes 250,000 to 350,000 distinct CDR3 sequences, about 20% detected once. Trimming took 11 bases from V and 8 from J; bases not matched to a gene: 11. The CDR3 extends over 13 amino acids. Germline values: CDR1 SNHLY, CDR2 FYNNEI. The sequence derives from a female donor with ankylosing spondylitis or in good health (not recorded which). The chain joins TRBV2 to TRBJ2-1; 8 bases map to TRBD2. The specimen was blood, either unsorted or a sorted T cell fraction (not recorded which). The CDR3 reads CAGEREKEDEQFF. The CDR3 DNA sequence: TGTGCCGGTGAGCGGGAGAAAGAAGATGAGCAGTTCTTC.